This TCR beta chain is drawn from a study of metastatic and nonmetastatic thyroid tumors. The CDR3 has 14 residues. Trimming cost V 6 bases and J 8 bases; bases outside gene matches: 8. Germline V CDR1 and CDR2: SGHRS, YFSETQ. TCRdb called clones again from the PCR reads with MiXCR. The sample shows fewer than 55,000 clones, 16% of them seen only once. Thyroid surgery was performed in patients who had received no treatment beforehand. This clone was recorded at least ten times. Sample: blood. The chain carries TRBV5-1 and TRBJ1-2, with TRBD1 identical over 12 bases. This clonotype was sampled from a female donor with papillary thyroid cancer or a benign thyroid nodule (not recorded which). Some clones in this sample may be carry-over from other donors' samples. The CDR3 DNA follows: TGCGCCAGCACGTCCGGGGACAGGGGGCAAGGCTACACCTTC. Its translation is CASTSGDRGQGYTF.